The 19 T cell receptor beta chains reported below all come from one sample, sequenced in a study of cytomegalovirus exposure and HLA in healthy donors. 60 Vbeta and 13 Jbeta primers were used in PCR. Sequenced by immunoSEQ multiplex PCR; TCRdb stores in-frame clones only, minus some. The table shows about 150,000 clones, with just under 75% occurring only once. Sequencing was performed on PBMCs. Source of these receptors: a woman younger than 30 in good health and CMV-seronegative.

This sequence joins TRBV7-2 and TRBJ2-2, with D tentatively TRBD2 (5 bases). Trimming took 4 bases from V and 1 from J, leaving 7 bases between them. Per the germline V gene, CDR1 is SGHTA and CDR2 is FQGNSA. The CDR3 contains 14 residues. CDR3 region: CASSYGLNTGELFF. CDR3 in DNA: TGTGCCAGCAGCTATGGACTGAACACCGGGGAGCTGTTTTTT. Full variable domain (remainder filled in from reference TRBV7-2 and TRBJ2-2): GAGVSQSPSNKVTEKGKDVELRCDPISGHTALYWYRQSLGQGLEFLIYFQGNSAPDKSGLPSDRFSAERTGGSVSTLTIQRTQQEDSAVYLCASSYGLNTGELFFGEGSRLTVL.

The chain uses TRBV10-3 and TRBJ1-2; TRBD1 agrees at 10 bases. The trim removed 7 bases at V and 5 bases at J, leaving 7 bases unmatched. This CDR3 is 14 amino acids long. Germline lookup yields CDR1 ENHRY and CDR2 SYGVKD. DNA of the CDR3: TGTGCCATCATCGAGGGGGACAGGGGATATGGCTACACCTTC. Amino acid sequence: CAIIEGDRGYGYTF.

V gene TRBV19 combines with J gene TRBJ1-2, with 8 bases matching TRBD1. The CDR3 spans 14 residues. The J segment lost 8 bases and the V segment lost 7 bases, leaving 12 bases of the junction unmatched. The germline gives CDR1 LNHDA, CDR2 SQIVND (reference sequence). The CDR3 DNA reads TGTGCCAGTACAGGACAGGGAGGCATCTACGGCTACACCTTC. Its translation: CASTGQGGIYGYTF. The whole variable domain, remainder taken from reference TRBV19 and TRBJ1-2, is DGGITQSPKYLFRKEGQNVTLSCEQNLNHDAMYWYRQDPGQGLRLIYYSQIVNDFQKGDIAEGYSVSREKKESFPLTVTSAQKNPTAFYLCASTGQGGIYGYTFGSGTRLTVV.

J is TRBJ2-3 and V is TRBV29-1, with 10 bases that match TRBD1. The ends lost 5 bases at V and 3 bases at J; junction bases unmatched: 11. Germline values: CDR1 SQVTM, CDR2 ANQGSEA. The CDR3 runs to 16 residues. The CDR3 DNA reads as TGCAGCGTTTTACACCACCGACAGGGGGCAACAGATACGCAGTATTTT. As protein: CSVLHHRQGATDTQYF.

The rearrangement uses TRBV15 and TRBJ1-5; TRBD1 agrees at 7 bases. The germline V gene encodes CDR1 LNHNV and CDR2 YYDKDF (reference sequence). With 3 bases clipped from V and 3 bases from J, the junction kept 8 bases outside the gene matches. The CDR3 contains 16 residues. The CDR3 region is CATSRGDRDPNQPQHF. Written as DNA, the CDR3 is TGTGCCACCAGCAGGGGTGACAGGGACCCCAATCAGCCCCAGCATTTT. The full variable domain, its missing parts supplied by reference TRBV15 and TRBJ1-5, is DAMVIQNPRYQVTQFGKPVTLSCSQTLNHNVMYWYQQKSSQAPKLLFHYYDKDFNNEADTPDNFQSRRPNTSFCFLDIRSPGLGDTAMYLCATSRGDRDPNQPQHFGDGTRLSIL.

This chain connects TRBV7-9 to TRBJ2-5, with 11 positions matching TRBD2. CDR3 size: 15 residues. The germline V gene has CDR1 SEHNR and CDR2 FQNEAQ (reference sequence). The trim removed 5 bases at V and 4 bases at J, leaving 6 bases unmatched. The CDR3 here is CASSHTGLAGETQYF. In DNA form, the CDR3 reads TGTGCCAGCAGCCACACAGGACTAGCGGGAGAGACCCAGTACTTC.

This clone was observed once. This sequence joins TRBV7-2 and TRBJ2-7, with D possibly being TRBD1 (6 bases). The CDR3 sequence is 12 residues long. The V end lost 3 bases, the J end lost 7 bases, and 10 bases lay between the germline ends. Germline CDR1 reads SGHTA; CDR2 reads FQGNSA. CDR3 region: CASSFRGGEQYF. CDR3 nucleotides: TGTGCCAGCAGCTTCAGGGGCGGTGAGCAGTACTTC.

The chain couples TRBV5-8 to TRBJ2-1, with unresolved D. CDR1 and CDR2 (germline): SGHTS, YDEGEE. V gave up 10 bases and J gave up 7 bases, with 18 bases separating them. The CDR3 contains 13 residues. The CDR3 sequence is CASSEGANNEQFF. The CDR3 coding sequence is TGTGCCTCAAGTGAAGGAGCCAATAATGAGCAGTTCTTC.

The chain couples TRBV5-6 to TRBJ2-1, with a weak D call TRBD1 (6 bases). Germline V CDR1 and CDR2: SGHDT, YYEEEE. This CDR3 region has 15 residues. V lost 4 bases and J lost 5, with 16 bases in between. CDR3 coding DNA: TGTGCCAGCAGCCCTGGGGGCGGGTTAGACAATGAGCAGTTCTTC. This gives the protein CASSPGGGLDNEQFF.

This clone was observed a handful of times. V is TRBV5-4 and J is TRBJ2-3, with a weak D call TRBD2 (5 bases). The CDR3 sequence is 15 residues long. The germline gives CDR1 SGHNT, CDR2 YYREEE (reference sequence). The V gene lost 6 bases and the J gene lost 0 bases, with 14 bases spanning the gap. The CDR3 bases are TGTGCCAGCACCTTATCTCGGGGTAGCACAGATACGCAGTATTTT. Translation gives CASTLSRGSTDTQYF.

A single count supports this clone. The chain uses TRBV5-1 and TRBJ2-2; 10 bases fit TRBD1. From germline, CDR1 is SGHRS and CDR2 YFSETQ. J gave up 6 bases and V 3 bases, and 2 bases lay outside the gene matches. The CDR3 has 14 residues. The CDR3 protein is CASSSDRGPGELFF. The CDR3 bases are TGCGCCAGCAGCTCCGACAGGGGGCCCGGGGAGCTGTTTTTT. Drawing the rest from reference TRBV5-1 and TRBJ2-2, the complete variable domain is KAGVTQTPRYLIKTRGQQVTLSCSPISGHRSVSWYQQTPGQGLQFLFEYFSETQRNKGNFPGRFSGRQFSNSRSEMNVSTLELGDSALYLCASSSDRGPGELFFGEGSRLTVL.

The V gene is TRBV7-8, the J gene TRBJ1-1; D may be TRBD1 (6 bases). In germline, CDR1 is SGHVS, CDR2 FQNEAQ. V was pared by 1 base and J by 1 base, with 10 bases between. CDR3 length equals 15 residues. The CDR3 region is CASSLVSRGNTEAFF. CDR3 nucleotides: TGTGCCAGCAGCTTAGTGTCCAGGGGGAACACTGAAGCTTTCTTT.

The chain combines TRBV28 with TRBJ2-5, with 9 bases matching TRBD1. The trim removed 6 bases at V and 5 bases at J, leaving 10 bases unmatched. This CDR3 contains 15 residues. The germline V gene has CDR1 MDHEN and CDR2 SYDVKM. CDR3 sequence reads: CASRTNTGGSETQYF. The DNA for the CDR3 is TGTGCCAGCAGGACAAACACAGGGGGCAGCGAGACCCAGTACTTC.

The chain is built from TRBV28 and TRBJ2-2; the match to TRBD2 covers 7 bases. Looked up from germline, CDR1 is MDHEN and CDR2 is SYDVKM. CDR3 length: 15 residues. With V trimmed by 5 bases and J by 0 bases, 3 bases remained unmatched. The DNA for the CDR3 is TGTGCCAGCAGTACGGGAGGTACGAACACCGGGGAGCTGTTTTTT. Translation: CASSTGGTNTGELFF. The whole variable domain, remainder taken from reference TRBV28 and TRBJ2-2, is DVKVTQSSRYLVKRTGEKVFLECVQDMDHENMFWYRQDPGLGLRLIYFSYDVKMKEKGDIPEGYSVSREKKERFSLILESASTNQTSMYLCASSTGGTNTGELFFGEGSRLTVL.

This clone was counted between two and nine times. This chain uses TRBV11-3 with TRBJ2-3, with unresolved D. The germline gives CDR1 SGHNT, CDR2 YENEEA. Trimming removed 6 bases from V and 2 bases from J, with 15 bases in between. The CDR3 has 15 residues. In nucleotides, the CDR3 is TGTGCCAGCAGTTTGGAAGGCCGACTCACAGATACGCAGTATTTT. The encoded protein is CASSLEGRLTDTQYF.

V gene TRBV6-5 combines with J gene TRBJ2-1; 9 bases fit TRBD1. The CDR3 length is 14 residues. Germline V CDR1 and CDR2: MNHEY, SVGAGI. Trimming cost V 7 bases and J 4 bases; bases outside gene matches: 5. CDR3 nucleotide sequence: TGTGCCAGCACCCAGGACAGGGGTTACAATGAGCAGTTCTTC. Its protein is CASTQDRGYNEQFF.

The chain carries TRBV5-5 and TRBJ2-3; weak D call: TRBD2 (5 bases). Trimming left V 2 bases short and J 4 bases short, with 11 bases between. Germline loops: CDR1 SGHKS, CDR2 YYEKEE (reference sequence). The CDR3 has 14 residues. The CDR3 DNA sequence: TGTGCCAGCAGCTTTACCCGGGGAGCAGATACGCAGTATTTT. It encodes CASSFTRGADTQYF.

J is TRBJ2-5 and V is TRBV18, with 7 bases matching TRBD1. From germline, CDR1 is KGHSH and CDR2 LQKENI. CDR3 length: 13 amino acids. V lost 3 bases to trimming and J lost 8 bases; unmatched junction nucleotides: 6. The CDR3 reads CASSPGQEGTQYF. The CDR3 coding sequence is TGTGCCAGCTCACCTGGACAGGAAGGAACCCAGTACTTC. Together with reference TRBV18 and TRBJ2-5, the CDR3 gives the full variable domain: NAGVMQNPRHLVRRRGQEARLRCSPMKGHSHVYWYRQLPEEGLKFMVYLQKENIIDESGMPKERFSAEFPKEGPSILRIQQVVRGDSAAYFCASSPGQEGTQYFGPGTRLLVL.

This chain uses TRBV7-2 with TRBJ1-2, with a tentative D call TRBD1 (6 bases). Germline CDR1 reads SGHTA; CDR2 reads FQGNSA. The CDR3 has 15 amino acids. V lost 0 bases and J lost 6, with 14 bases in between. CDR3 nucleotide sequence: TGTGCCAGCAGCTTAGCAACAGGGCGTTCCAATGGCTACACCTTC. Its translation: CASSLATGRSNGYTF.